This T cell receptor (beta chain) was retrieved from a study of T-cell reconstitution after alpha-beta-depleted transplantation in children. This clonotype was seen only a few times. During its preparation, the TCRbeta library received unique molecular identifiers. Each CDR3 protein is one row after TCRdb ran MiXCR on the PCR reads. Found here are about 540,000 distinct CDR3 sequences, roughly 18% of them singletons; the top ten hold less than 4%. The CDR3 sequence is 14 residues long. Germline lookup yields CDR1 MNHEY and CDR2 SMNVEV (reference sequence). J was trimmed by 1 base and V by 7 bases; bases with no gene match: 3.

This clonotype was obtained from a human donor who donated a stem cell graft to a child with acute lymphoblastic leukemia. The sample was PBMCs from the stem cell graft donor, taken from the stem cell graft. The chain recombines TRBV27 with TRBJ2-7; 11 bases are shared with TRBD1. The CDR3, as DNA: TGTGCCAGCACGGGGACAGGGGGATCCTACGAGCAGTACTTC. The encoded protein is CASTGTGGSYEQYF.